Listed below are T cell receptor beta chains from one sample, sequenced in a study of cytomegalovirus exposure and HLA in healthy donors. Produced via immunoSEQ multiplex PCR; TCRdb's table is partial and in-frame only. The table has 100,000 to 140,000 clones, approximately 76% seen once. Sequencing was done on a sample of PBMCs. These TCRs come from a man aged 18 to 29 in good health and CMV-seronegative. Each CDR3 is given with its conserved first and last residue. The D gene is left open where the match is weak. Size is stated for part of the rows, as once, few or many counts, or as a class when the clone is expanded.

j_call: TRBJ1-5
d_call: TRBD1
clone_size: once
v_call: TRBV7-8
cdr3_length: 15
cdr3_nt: TGTGCCAGCAGCCGGGACAGGGGTTCGAATCAGCCCCAGCATTTT
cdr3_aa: CASSRDRGSNQPQHF

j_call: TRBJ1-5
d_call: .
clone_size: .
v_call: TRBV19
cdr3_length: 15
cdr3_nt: TGTGCCAGTAGTAGGAAAGGAGGGGATCATCAGCCCCAGCATTTT
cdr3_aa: CASSRKGGDHQPQHF

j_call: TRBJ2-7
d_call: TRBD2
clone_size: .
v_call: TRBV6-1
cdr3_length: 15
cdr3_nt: TGTGCCAGCAGGGCTAGCGGGGGTAGCTCCTACGAGCAGTACTTC
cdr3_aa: CASRASGGSSYEQYF

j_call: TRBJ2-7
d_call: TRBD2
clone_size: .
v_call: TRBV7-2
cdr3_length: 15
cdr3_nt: TGTGCCAGCAGCCTTGCGGGGGGCCTAACCTACGAGCAGTACTTC
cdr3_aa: CASSLAGGLTYEQYF

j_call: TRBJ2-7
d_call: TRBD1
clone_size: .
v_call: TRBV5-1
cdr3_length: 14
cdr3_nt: TGCGCCAGCAGCTTGGAGGGACAGGGTGGCGAGCAGTACTTC
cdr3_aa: CASSLEGQGGEQYF

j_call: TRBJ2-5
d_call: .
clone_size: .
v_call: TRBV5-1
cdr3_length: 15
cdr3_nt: TGCGCCAGCAGCCAAGACTTCAGGGGACAAGAGACCCAGTACTTC
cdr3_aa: CASSQDFRGQETQYF

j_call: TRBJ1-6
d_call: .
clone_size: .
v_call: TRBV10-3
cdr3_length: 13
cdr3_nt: TGTGCCATCAGTGAACAACAGGGACGGGCCCTCCACTTT
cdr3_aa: CAISEQQGRALHF

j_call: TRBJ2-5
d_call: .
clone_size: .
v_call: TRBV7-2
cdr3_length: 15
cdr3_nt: TGTGCCAGCAGCTTAGTGGGGGGTTTCCAAGAGACCCAGTACTTC
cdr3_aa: CASSLVGGFQETQYF

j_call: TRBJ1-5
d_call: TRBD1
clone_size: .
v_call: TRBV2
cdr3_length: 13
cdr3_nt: TGTGCCAGCAATGGACAGGACTTTCAGCCCCAGCATTTT
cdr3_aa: CASNGQDFQPQHF

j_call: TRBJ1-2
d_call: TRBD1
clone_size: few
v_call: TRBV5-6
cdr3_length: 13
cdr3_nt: TGTGCCAGCAGCTTAGGGACAGGCTATGGCTACACCTTC
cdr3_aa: CASSLGTGYGYTF

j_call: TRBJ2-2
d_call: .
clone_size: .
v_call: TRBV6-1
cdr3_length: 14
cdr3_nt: TGTGCCAGCAGTGAAAGAGGGGGCACCGGGGAGCTGTTTTTT
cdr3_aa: CASSERGGTGELFF